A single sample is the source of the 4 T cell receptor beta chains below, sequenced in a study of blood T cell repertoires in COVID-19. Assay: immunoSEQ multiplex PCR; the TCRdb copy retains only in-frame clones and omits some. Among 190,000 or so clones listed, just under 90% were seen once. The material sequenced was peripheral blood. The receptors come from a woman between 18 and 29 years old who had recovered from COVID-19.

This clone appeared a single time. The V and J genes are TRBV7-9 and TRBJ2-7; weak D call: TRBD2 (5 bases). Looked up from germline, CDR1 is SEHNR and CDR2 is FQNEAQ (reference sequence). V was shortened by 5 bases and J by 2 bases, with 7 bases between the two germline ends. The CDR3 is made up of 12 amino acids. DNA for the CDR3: TGTGCCAGCAGCGACGGGACCTACGAGCAGTACTTC. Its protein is CASSDGTYEQYF. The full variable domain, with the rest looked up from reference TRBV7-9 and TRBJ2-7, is DTGVSQNPRHKITKRGQNVTFRCDPISEHNRLYWYRQTLGQGPEFLTYFQNEAQLEKSRLLSDRFSAERPKGSFSTLEIQRTEQGDSAMYLCASSDGTYEQYFGPGTRLTVT.

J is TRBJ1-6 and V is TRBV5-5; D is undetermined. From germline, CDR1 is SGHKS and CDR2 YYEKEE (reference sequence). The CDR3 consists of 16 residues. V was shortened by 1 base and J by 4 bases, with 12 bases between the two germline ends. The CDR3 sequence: CASSLRGVGYNSPLHF. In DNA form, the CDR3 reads TGTGCCAGCAGCTTGCGGGGAGTCGGATATAATTCACCCCTCCACTTT.

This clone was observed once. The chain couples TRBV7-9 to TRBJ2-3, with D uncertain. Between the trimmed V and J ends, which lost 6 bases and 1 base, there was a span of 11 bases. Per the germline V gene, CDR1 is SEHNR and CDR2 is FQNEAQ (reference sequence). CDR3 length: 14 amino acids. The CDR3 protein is CASSSDWGTDTQYF. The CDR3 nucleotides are TGTGCCAGCAGTTCCGACTGGGGCACAGATACGCAGTATTTT.

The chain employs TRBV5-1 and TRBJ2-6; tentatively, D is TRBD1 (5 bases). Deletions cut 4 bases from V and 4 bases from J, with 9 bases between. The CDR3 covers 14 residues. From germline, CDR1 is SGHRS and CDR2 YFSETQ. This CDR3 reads CASSPDTGANVLTF. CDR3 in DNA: TGCGCCAGCAGCCCGGACACCGGGGCCAACGTCCTGACTTTC.